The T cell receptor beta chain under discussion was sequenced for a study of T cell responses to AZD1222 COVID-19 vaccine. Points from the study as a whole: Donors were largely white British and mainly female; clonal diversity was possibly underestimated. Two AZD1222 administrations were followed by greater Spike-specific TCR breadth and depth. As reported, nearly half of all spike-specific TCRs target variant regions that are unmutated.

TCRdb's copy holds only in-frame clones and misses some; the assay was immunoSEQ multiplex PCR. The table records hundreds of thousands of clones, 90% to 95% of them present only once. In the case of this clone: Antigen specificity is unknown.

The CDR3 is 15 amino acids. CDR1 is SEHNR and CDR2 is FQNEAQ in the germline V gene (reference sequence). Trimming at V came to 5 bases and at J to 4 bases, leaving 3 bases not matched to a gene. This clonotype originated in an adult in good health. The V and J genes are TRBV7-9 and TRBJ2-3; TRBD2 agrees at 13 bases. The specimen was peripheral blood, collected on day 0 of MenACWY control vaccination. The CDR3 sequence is CASSTSGGAADTQYF. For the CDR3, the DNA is TGTGCCAGCAGCACTAGCGGGGGGGCGGCAGATACGCAGTATTTT.